These 19 T cell receptor beta chains originate from one sample sequenced in a study of CD8+ T cells in alopecia areata. Treatment in this sample: oral pan-JAK inhibitor, 5-10 mg twice daily. TCR sequencing used cDNA made by reverse transcription of extracted RNA. Here immunoSEQ multiplex PCR was the method, and the copy in TCRdb shows in-frame clones only, minus some. Seen here are hundreds of thousands of clones, more than 45% observed once, and the top ten hold less than 2%. The sequencing used CD4+ T cells sorted from blood, collected at week 24, from a patient treated with tofacitinib. The receptor source for this set is a human donor with alopecia areata.

The gene calls are TRBV5-1 and TRBJ2-2; possibly TRBD1 for D (5 bases). Trimming removed 0 bases at V and 0 bases at J, with 9 bases between. The CDR3 is 16 residues long. In germline, CDR1 is SGHRS, CDR2 YFSETQ. CDR3 sequence reads: CASSLVRGANTGELFF. In DNA form, the CDR3 reads TGCGCCAGCAGCTTGGTAAGGGGTGCGAACACCGGGGAGCTGTTTTTT.

A few counts support this clone. The V and J genes are TRBV5-1 and TRBJ2-7, with 10 bases lining up with TRBD1. The CDR3 totals 21 residues. The J segment lost 3 bases and the V segment lost 0 bases, leaving 21 bases of the junction unmatched. The V gene's germline CDR1 is SGHRS and CDR2 YFSETQ. The CDR3 spells CASSLDGRDRGLHQTDYEQYF. In DNA, the CDR3 is TGCGCCAGCAGCTTGGACGGCCGGGACAGGGGCCTACACCAGACAGACTACGAGCAGTACTTC. Full variable domain (rest looked up from reference TRBV5-1 and TRBJ2-7): KAGVTQTPRYLIKTRGQQVTLSCSPISGHRSVSWYQQTPGQGLQFLFEYFSETQRNKGNFPGRFSGRQFSNSRSEMNVSTLELGDSALYLCASSLDGRDRGLHQTDYEQYFGPGTRLTVT.

The V call is TRBV30, the J call TRBJ2-2, with a weak D call TRBD1 (5 bases). Trimming removed 4 bases from V and 4 bases from J, with 10 bases in between. The V gene's germline CDR1 is GTSNPN and CDR2 SVGIG (reference sequence). The CDR3 is made up of 13 amino acids. CDR3 DNA: TGTGCCTGGAAACAGGAACGCACCGGGGAGCTGTTTTTT. Translation gives CAWKQERTGELFF.

The chain's CDR3 is CASSSGTGTGGYEQYF. The CDR3 coding sequence is TGTGCCAGCAGTTCAGGGACCGGGACAGGGGGCTACGAGCAGTACTTC. J is TRBJ2-7 and V is TRBV6-6; TRBD1 matches 11 bases. In germline, CDR1 is MNHNY, CDR2 SVGAGI (reference sequence). With 4 bases clipped from V and 3 bases from J, the junction kept 8 bases outside the gene matches. The CDR3 has 16 amino acids.

This chain links TRBV9 with TRBJ2-3, with a tentative D call TRBD1 (6 bases). The CDR3 loop spans 15 amino acids. V was shortened by 3 bases and J by 1 base, with 12 bases between the two germline ends. Germline V lookup: CDR1 SGDLS, CDR2 YYNGEE. CDR3 DNA: TGTGCCAGCAGCGAGACAGGCTTGGGCACAGATACGCAGTATTTT. Protein sequence: CASSETGLGTDTQYF.

This clone appeared a few times. The chain employs TRBV29-1 and TRBJ2-5; either TRBD1 or TRBD2 may supply D (8 bases each). The length of the CDR3 is 17 residues. V lost 8 bases, J lost 1 base, and 26 bases lay in between. In germline, CDR1 is SQVTM, CDR2 ANQGSEA. The CDR3 nucleotides are TGCAGCATACAGGGGGGCCTAGCGGGCCCCTCCCAAGAGACCCAGTACTTC. Protein product: CSIQGGLAGPSQETQYF.

The genes are TRBV5-1 and TRBJ2-7; D not certain. This CDR3 has 12 residues. V lost 4 bases, J lost 4 bases, and 9 bases lay in between. Germline V gives CDR1 SGHRS, CDR2 YFSETQ. The CDR3 loop is CASSALGYEQYF. CDR3 DNA sequence: TGCGCCAGCAGCGCACTCGGATACGAGCAGTACTTC.

The V and J genes are TRBV29-1 and TRBJ1-6, with TRBD1 as a possible D gene (5 bases). Germline values: CDR1 SQVTM, CDR2 ANQGSEA. V was trimmed by 5 bases and J by 8 bases, leaving 16 bases between them. The CDR3 consists of 14 residues. CDR3 region: CSVQAGAFDSPLHF. In DNA form, the CDR3 reads TGCAGCGTTCAAGCCGGGGCCTTCGATTCACCCCTCCACTTT.

The rearrangement links TRBV19 to TRBJ1-4, with D unresolved. V lost 4 bases and J lost 8, with 8 bases in between. The CDR3 covers 12 residues. Germline V CDR1 and CDR2: LNHDA, SQIVND (reference sequence). CDR3 residues: CASSTQGEKLFF. In DNA, the CDR3 is TGTGCCAGTAGTACCCAAGGGGAAAAACTGTTTTTT.

The chain links TRBV9 to TRBJ2-5, with D tentatively TRBD2 (5 bases). Germline V CDR1 and CDR2: SGDLS, YYNGEE. V lost 0 bases, J lost 7 bases, and 13 bases lay in between. The CDR3 consists of 14 residues. The DNA of the CDR3 is TGTGCCAGCAGCGTAGAAACCATCCGGGGGACCCAGTACTTC. Amino acids: CASSVETIRGTQYF.

V gene TRBV30 combines with J gene TRBJ1-2, with D possibly being TRBD1 (5 bases). The CDR3 totals 13 residues. Germline-derived CDR1 and CDR2 are GTSNPN and SVGIG (reference sequence). Trimming stripped 6 bases from V and 3 bases from J, with 14 bases between. In nucleotides, the CDR3 is TGTGCCTGTCCGGGACCCAAACACTATGGCTACACCTTC. Encoded protein: CACPGPKHYGYTF.

The chain joins TRBV7-9 to TRBJ2-3; 10 bases fit TRBD2. The V gene end was trimmed by 5 bases and the J gene end by 2 bases; junction bases not matched to a gene: 4. CDR1 is SEHNR and CDR2 is FQNEAQ in the germline V gene (reference sequence). The length of the CDR3 is 15 residues. The CDR3: CASSPGLAPTDTQYF. In nucleotides, the CDR3 is TGTGCCAGCAGCCCGGGACTAGCGCCCACAGATACGCAGTATTTT.

This rearrangement joins TRBV4-2 to TRBJ2-5, with TRBD1 matching 10 bases. V was clipped by 5 bases and J by 5 bases; unmatched bases: 14. From germline, CDR1 is LGHNA and CDR2 YNFKEQ. This CDR3 region has 17 residues. The CDR3 sequence is CASSTQTDRGHGETQYF. The CDR3 DNA reads TGTGCCAGCAGCACACAAACCGACAGGGGGCATGGGGAGACCCAGTACTTC.

This sequence joins TRBV30 and TRBJ1-2; 8 positions agree with TRBD1. CDR1 is GTSNPN and CDR2 is SVGIG in the germline V gene (reference sequence). Germline trimming cut 1 base from V and 4 bases from J; bases unmatched to any gene: 5. The CDR3 totals 14 residues. The CDR3 DNA is TGTGCCTGGAGTGGGGCAGGGGGCGGCTATGGCTACACCTTC. It codes for CAWSGAGGGYGYTF.

This clone appeared a few times. V is TRBV28 and J is TRBJ1-6; the D is unclear. Per germline, CDR1 MDHEN and CDR2 SYDVKM. Trimming removed 2 bases at V and 5 bases at J, with 10 bases between. This CDR3 region has 15 residues. As DNA, the CDR3 is TGTGCCAGCAGTTTAATTGCCTCTGATAATTCACCCCTCCACTTT. Protein product: CASSLIASDNSPLHF.

Only one count was recorded for this clone. DNA for the CDR3: TGTGCCAACACAGACCGACACTACCGGGAAGAAAAACTGTTTTTT. Translation: CANTDRHYREEKLFF. The rearrangement links TRBV6-5 to TRBJ1-4; D uncertain. Per the germline V gene, CDR1 is MNHEY and CDR2 is SVGAGI. V lost 10 bases to trimming and J lost 8 bases, with 23 bases between them. The CDR3 consists of 15 residues.

V gene TRBV27 combines with J gene TRBJ1-2, with no clear D. With 5 bases removed from V and 4 bases from J, the gap between germline ends came to 23 bases. Germline V gene lookup returns CDR1 MNHEY and CDR2 SMNVEV (reference sequence). This CDR3 has 17 residues. CDR3 sequence (DNA): TGTGCCAGCAGTCCTAGGGCGCGGGTCCGAGAGGTCTATGGCTACACCTTC. It yields the protein CASSPRARVREVYGYTF.

This clone was seen only once. The chain has TRBV6-5 and TRBJ2-1, with D perhaps TRBD2 (5 bases). Trimming removed 2 bases at V and 6 bases at J, with 11 bases between. This CDR3 has 14 amino acids. Per germline, CDR1 MNHEY and CDR2 SVGAGI. Here the CDR3 reads CASSYGSWSNEQFF. DNA of the CDR3: TGTGCCAGCAGTTACGGGAGTTGGAGCAATGAGCAGTTCTTC.

The chain is built from TRBV30 and TRBJ2-3; 7 nucleotides line up with TRBD2. This CDR3 comprises 15 residues. V was clipped by 2 bases and J by 1 base; unmatched bases: 6. Germline loops: CDR1 GTSNPN, CDR2 SVGIG (reference sequence). The CDR3 loop is CAWSLGGGGTDTQYF. The CDR3 nucleotides read TGTGCCTGGAGTTTGGGTGGGGGGGGCACAGATACGCAGTATTTT.